This TCR beta chain was recorded in a study of cytomegalovirus exposure and HLA in healthy donors. About this clone itself: Its antigen is unknown.

Germline V gene lookup returns CDR1 MNHEY and CDR2 SMNVEV (reference sequence). The CDR3 consists of 17 residues. V lost 2 bases and J lost 5; bases outside the gene matches: 12. Findings and limits, study-wide: Later analysis reportedly placed an Asian-associated ancestry cluster below the roughly 700-donor mean in N-insertions. It was shown in a later analysis that HLA-associated TCR beta chains were more clonally expanded than other, equally common chains.

In the PCR, 60 Vbeta and 13 Jbeta primers were used. Profiling relied on immunoSEQ multiplex PCR, and the TCRdb table lists in-frame clones only, not all of them. The sample includes 140,000 to 150,000 clones, roughly 82% of them seen just once. The sequenced sample was PBMCs. The V gene is TRBV27, the J gene TRBJ2-1; 7 bases align to TRBD2. The sequence was obtained from a male donor in good health and CMV-seronegative. CDR3 DNA sequence: TGTGCCAGCAGTTTAATCCTGGGCGGGAGAATTAACAATGAGCAGTTCTTC. This gives the protein CASSLILGGRINNEQFF.